Listed below are T cell receptor beta chains from one sample, sequenced in a study of blood T cell repertoires in COVID-19. Libraries were prepared by immunoSEQ multiplex PCR; TCRdb keeps only in-frame clonotypes and omits some of them. The table includes some 240,000 clones, 84% detected once. Sequencing was done on a sample of PBMCs or T cells enriched from blood (not recorded which). All receptors come from a man aged 50 or older who had recovered from COVID-19. The CDR3 runs from the conserved cysteine through the conserved F or W.

>TRBV9
CASSGLLGVTGELFF
>TRBV11-2
CASSTGVSLREKLFF
>TRBV7-8
CASNSGGYSNQPQHF
>TRBV27
CASSSWGGQGFGETQYF
>TRBV9
CASSKVIGDRETQYF
>TRBV6-2/TRBV6-3
CASSLSGGAGDTQYF
>TRBV5-4
CASSLAAGGLSTGELFF
>TRBV18
CASSPVLTEAFF
>TRBV7-9
CASSPKRDRGQETQYF
>TRBV7-8
CASSLDTPNSNQPQHF
>TRBV7-3
CASSRQGGLVAGNEQFF
>TRBV9
CASSGTGGVGDTQYF
>TRBV27
CASSFRANYGYTF
>TRBV7-3
CASSPSSGGTYEQYF
>TRBV15
CATSRDTRVGYEQYF
>TRBV7-2
CASSRRGQANTEAFF
>TRBV3-1/TRBV3-2
CASSQERHNYGYTF
>TRBV19
CASNTGQGAYEQYF
>TRBV10-2
CASSDRSSSYNEQFF
>TRBV10-2
CASIQTTNTGELFF
>TRBV10-3
CAISESGRGGNQPQHF
>TRBV4-2
CASGEGSGYEQYF
>TRBV7-9
CASSPTIGFATEAFF
>TRBV10-3
CAISDYPISDIQYF
>TRBV4-2
CASSQVGTGTGYTF
>TRBV10-3
CAIRDSSYNEQFF
>TRBV3-1/TRBV3-2
CASSQVVRGTEAFF
>TRBV7-2
CASSLSGTGGTEAFF
>TRBV6-2/TRBV6-3
CASSYTAYEQFF
>TRBV14
CASSSKNGGYGYTF
>TRBV28
CASSSQLAGVTGELFF
>TRBV28
CASSLTGLNQPQHF
>TRBV27
CASSLSGGQELPEAFF
>TRBV10-1
CASGDSGPSGNTIYF
>TRBV5-6
CASSLEQVAVEQYF
>TRBV24-1
CATSDSGGHTEAFF
>TRBV19
CASSIRTPNEKLFF
>TRBV7-6
CASSATSGFSYEQYF
>TRBV6-6
CASSYSSSLGQREQYF
>TRBV30
CAWLPPGTGVEQYF
>TRBV5-1
CASKNTGGTYEQYF
>TRBV27
CASSPERGETQYF
>TRBV25-1
CASSSTSGVDQPQHF
>TRBV10-3
CAINEPGLAGGYEQYF
>TRBV18
CASSPAGTGAFYGYTF
>TRBV7-8
CASSFLPGVGRPQETQYF
>TRBV7-8
CASSTTGVLSTEAFF
>TRBV6-5
CASLMSGGSTDTQYF
>TRBV28
CASSLSPGRGRGTGELFF
>TRBV15
CATSPMRVTNEKLFF
>TRBV7-2
CASSRDRAQDTQYF
>TRBV15
CATSRGLGARGTEAFF
>TRBV15
CATSRDRGHEQYF
>TRBV27
CASSLRGNLGTEAFF
>TRBV24-1
CATSVRTGGQETQYF
>TRBV6-5
CASSYTSGTGVNGYTF
>TRBV5-1
CASKRGLTDTQYF
>TRBV4-3
CASSQAVSGTVNNEQFF
>TRBV27
CASSLDTRNYGYTF